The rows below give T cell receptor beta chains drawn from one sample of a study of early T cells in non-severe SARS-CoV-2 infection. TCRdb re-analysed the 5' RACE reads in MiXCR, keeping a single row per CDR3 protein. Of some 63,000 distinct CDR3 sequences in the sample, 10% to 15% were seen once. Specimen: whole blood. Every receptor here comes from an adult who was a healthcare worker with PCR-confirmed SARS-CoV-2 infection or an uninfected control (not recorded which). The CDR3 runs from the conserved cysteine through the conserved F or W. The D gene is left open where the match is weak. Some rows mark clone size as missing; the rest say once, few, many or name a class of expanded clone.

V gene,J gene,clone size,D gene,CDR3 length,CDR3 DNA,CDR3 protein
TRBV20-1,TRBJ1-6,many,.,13,TGCAGTGCTAGAGGCGACTATAATTCACCCCTCCACTTT,CSARGDYNSPLHF
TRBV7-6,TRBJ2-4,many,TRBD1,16,TGTGCCAGCAGCTTAGGCCCGGGACAGGGGTTAAACATTCAGTACTTC,CASSLGPGQGLNIQYF
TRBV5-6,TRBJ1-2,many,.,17,TGTGCCAGCAGAATGGAAACCCAGGGACCCGCTAACTATGGCTACACCTTC,CASRMETQGPANYGYTF
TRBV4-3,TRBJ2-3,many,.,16,TGCGCCAGCAGCCAAGAGGCGGACTACCCTACAGATACGCAGTATTTT,CASSQEADYPTDTQYF
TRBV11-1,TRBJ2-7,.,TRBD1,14,TGTGCCAGCAGCTTCGGGAACAGGGGCCACCGGTTCTTCTTC,CASSFGNRGHRFFF
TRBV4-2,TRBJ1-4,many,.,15,TGTGCCAGCAGCCAAGGCGGGGAAAATAATGAAAAACTGTTTTTT,CASSQGGENNEKLFF
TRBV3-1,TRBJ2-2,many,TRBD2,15,TGTGCCAGCAGCCCCGCGGGGGCGAACACCGGGGAGCTGTTTTTT,CASSPAGANTGELFF
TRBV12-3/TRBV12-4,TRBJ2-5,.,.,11,TGTGCCAGCGGCTGGGCGGGAACCCAGTACTTC,CASGWAGTQYF
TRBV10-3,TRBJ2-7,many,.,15,TGTGCCATCAGCGAGTCGGTGTCGGTTGGGTACGAGCAGTACTTC,CAISESVSVGYEQYF
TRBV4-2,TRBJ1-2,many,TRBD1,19,TGTGCCAGCAGCCAAGATGGGACAGGTGCCGGGAGGGGGAACTATGGCTACACCTTC,CASSQDGTGAGRGNYGYTF
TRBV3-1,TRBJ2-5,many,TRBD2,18,TGTGCCAGCAGCCAAGCTACCCCGGGACTAAAGGGCGGGGAGACCCAGTACTTC,CASSQATPGLKGGETQYF
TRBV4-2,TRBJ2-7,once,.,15,TGTGCCAGCAGCCAAGAGTCGGCAGGGTACGTCGAGCAGTACTTC,CASSQESAGYVEQYF
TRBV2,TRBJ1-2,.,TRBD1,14,TGTGCCAGCAGTGGGACAGGGGGCCGAGGAGGCTACACCTTC,CASSGTGGRGGYTF
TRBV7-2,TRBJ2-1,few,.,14,TGTGCCAGCAGCTTAGATGCCTTGCTAAATGAGCAGTTCTTC,CASSLDALLNEQFF
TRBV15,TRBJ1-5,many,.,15,TGTGCCACCAGCAGAGATCTTGGAAGCGGTCAGCCCCAGCATTTT,CATSRDLGSGQPQHF
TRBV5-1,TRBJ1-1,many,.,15,TGCGCCAGCAGCTTGGCGGGGGCGGACTACACTGAAGCTTTCTTT,CASSLAGADYTEAFF
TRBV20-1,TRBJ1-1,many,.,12,TGCAGTGCAAGACTGCAGAACACTGAAGCTTTCTTT,CSARLQNTEAFF
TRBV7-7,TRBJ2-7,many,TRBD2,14,TGTGCCAGCAGCCCCACTAGCGGAAACTACGAGCAGTACTTC,CASSPTSGNYEQYF
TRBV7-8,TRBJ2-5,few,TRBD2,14,TGTGCCAGCAGCACCAGCGGGGGGCAAGAGACCCAGTACTTC,CASSTSGGQETQYF
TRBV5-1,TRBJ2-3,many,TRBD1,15,TGCGCCAGCAGCCCGGACAGGCTAAACACAGATACGCAGTATTTT,CASSPDRLNTDTQYF
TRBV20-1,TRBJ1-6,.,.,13,TGCAGTGGGGCGACCCACATCTATTCACCCCTCCACTTT,CSGATHIYSPLHF
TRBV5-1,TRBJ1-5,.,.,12,TGCGCCAGCAGCTTGGATGGTGTGCCCCAGCATTTT,CASSLDGVPQHF
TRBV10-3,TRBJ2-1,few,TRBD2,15,TGTGCCATCAGTGAGGTACTAGCGGGGATCGATGAGCAGTTCTTC,CAISEVLAGIDEQFF
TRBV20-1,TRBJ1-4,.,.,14,TGCAGTGCTAGAAAAGCGGCAGGGAATGAAAAACTGTTTTTT,CSARKAAGNEKLFF
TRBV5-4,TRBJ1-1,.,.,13,TGTGCCAGCAGCTTGGAGGTGTTCACTGAAGCTTTCTTT,CASSLEVFTEAFF
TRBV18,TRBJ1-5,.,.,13,TGTGCCAGCTCCCACGACCGCAATCAGCCCCAGCATTTT,CASSHDRNQPQHF
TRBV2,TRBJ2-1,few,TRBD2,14,TGTGCCAGCAGTGAATTAAGGACTAGCGATGAGCAGTTCTTC,CASSELRTSDEQFF
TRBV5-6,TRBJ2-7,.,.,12,TGTGCCAGCAGCTTGACGGGAAACGAGCAGTACTTC,CASSLTGNEQYF
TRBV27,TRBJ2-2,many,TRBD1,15,TGTGCCAGCTGTCGGGGGACAGGGGGCCGCGGGGAGCTGTTTTTT,CASCRGTGGRGELFF
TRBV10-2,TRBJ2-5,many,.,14,TGCGCCAGCAGTGAGCTCAGAAACCAAGGGGCCCAGTACTTC,CASSELRNQGAQYF
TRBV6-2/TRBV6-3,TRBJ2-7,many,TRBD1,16,TGTGCCAGCTGGTCCCCCGGGACAGGTTGGGGCTACGAGCAGTACTTC,CASWSPGTGWGYEQYF
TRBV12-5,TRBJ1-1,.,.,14,TGTGCTAGTGGTGGAGAGGGTAGAGGCACTGAAGCTTTCTTT,CASGGEGRGTEAFF
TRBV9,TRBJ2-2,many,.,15,TGTGCCAGCAGCCCCCTGGACAGAAACACCGGGGAGCTGTTTTTT,CASSPLDRNTGELFF
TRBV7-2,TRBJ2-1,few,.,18,TGTGCCAGCAGCTTAGCCCCCCCCCGGGGGCTCGGGAACAATGAGCAGTTCTTC,CASSLAPPRGLGNNEQFF
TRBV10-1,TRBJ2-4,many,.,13,TGCGCCAGCAGTGAGGCTCACGAAGGGATTCAGTACTTC,CASSEAHEGIQYF
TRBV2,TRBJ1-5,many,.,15,TGTGCCAGCAGTGAAGGGTCGTCGGACAATCAGCCCCAGCATTTT,CASSEGSSDNQPQHF
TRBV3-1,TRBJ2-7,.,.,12,TGTGCCAGCAGCCAAGAAGGGTCGGGGCAGTACTTC,CASSQEGSGQYF
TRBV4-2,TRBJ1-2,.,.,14,TGTGCCAGCAGCCAACCTCCGACAGGCTATGGCTACACCTTC,CASSQPPTGYGYTF
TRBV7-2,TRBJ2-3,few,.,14,TGTGCCAGCAGCTTAGATGTCTACGGGAATACGCAGTATTTT,CASSLDVYGNTQYF